Listed below are T cell receptor beta chains from one sample, sequenced in a study of blood T cell repertoires in COVID-19. TCRdb's copy holds only in-frame clones and misses some; the assay was immunoSEQ multiplex PCR. This sample has some 280,000 clones, with 75% to 90% found just once. Material: peripheral blood. The receptor source for this set is an older woman with acute or convalescent COVID-19. Each CDR3 is given with its conserved first and last residue. A D gene is named only where the DNA matches it firmly. Clone size is stated in some rows and not others, as once, few, many or a class when expanded.

CDR3 protein: CATTPYNEQFF; CDR3 DNA: TGTGCCACTACTCCGTACAATGAGCAGTTCTTC; clone size: NA; V gene: TRBV3-1/TRBV3-2; D gene: NA; J gene: TRBJ2-1
CDR3 protein: CASSRLPGPGNTIYF; CDR3 DNA: TGTGCCAGCAGCCGGCTTCCAGGCCCCGGAAACACCATATATTTT; clone size: NA; V gene: TRBV5-6; D gene: NA; J gene: TRBJ1-3
CDR3 protein: CASSQEGPDRPGNYEQYF; CDR3 DNA: TGCGCCAGCAGCCAAGAGGGGCCGGACAGGCCGGGGAATTACGAGCAGTACTTC; clone size: NA; V gene: TRBV4-3; D gene: TRBD1; J gene: TRBJ2-7
CDR3 protein: CASTPRGSSYNEQFF; CDR3 DNA: TGTGCCAGCACCCCCAGGGGTAGCTCCTACAATGAGCAGTTCTTC; clone size: NA; V gene: TRBV6-2/TRBV6-3; D gene: NA; J gene: TRBJ2-1
CDR3 protein: CASSEPGQGAANTIYF; CDR3 DNA: TGTGCCAGCAGCGAACCGGGACAGGGTGCGGCAAACACCATATATTTT; clone size: few; V gene: TRBV21-1; D gene: NA; J gene: TRBJ1-3
CDR3 protein: CASSLDGTQNYGYTF; CDR3 DNA: TGCGCCAGCAGCTTGGACGGGACACAGAACTATGGCTACACCTTC; clone size: once; V gene: TRBV5-1; D gene: NA; J gene: TRBJ1-2
CDR3 protein: CATRPGGNSGNTIYF; CDR3 DNA: TGTGCCACCCGTCCTGGGGGGAACTCTGGAAACACCATATATTTT; clone size: few; V gene: TRBV28; D gene: NA; J gene: TRBJ1-3
CDR3 protein: CASSSTGGGTRPYEQYF; CDR3 DNA: TGTGCCAGCAGTTCAACAGGGGGTGGTACTAGGCCCTACGAGCAGTACTTC; clone size: NA; V gene: TRBV28; D gene: TRBD1; J gene: TRBJ2-7
CDR3 protein: CASSFLTDTQYF; CDR3 DNA: TGTGCCAGCAGTTTCCTCACAGATACGCAGTATTTT; clone size: few; V gene: TRBV2; D gene: NA; J gene: TRBJ2-3
CDR3 protein: CASSQGPVLMNTEAFF; CDR3 DNA: TGTGCCAGCAGCCAAGGCCCGGTCCTGATGAACACTGAAGCTTTCTTT; clone size: NA; V gene: TRBV3-1/TRBV3-2; D gene: NA; J gene: TRBJ1-1
CDR3 protein: CAASGRVNEQFF; CDR3 DNA: TGTGCCGCCAGCGGGAGGGTGAATGAGCAGTTCTTC; clone size: NA; V gene: TRBV28; D gene: TRBD2; J gene: TRBJ2-1
CDR3 protein: CASSKSLRDRRSTDTQYF; CDR3 DNA: TGTGCCAGCAGCAAATCCCTCCGGGACAGGCGAAGCACAGATACGCAGTATTTT; clone size: NA; V gene: TRBV21-1; D gene: NA; J gene: TRBJ2-3
CDR3 protein: CASSLERWTGGSYTF; CDR3 DNA: TGTGCCAGCAGCTTGGAACGCTGGACAGGGGGCAGCTACACCTTC; clone size: NA; V gene: TRBV5-4; D gene: TRBD1; J gene: TRBJ1-2
CDR3 protein: CASSRGLAQPGELFF; CDR3 DNA: TGTGCCAGCAGCAGAGGACTAGCTCAACCCGGGGAGCTGTTTTTT; clone size: NA; V gene: TRBV7-9; D gene: TRBD2; J gene: TRBJ2-2
CDR3 protein: CASSPGLAGVSALKQYF; CDR3 DNA: TGTGCCAGCAGCCCAGGACTAGCGGGAGTTTCGGCTCTTAAGCAGTACTTC; clone size: NA; V gene: TRBV3-1/TRBV3-2; D gene: TRBD2; J gene: TRBJ2-7